These 5 T cell receptor beta chains originate from one sample sequenced in a study of technical replicates of blood from a few donors. Clones were sequenced by immunoSEQ multiplex PCR, and TCRdb holds only the in-frame ones, with some missing. Among about 98,000 clones, almost 96% were seen once, and the ten largest hold 0.23%. Sequenced: T cells isolated from PBMCs. Source of these receptors: a human donor in good health.

This clone is a singleton in its sample. The gene calls are TRBV28 and TRBJ2-1, with a tentative D call TRBD2 (5 bases). V was shortened by 4 bases and J by 4 bases, with 14 bases between the two germline ends. Per germline, CDR1 MDHEN and CDR2 SYDVKM. The CDR3 length is 15 residues. DNA for the CDR3: TGTGCCAGCAGTTCCGCCGGACGGGGATACAATGAGCAGTTCTTC. Amino acids: CASSSAGRGYNEQFF.

The chain employs TRBV4-2 and TRBJ2-7; tentatively, D is TRBD2 (6 bases). V shed 0 bases and J shed 4 bases, with 22 bases lying between them. This CDR3 comprises 18 residues. Germline V gene sequence: CDR1 LGHNA, CDR2 YNFKEQ. The CDR3 DNA is TGTGCCAGCAGCCAAGAGACAAATAGCGGAGGAGCTGGGTACGAGCAGTACTTC. Its protein product is CASSQETNSGGAGYEQYF.

This chain uses TRBV30 with TRBJ1-2; 8 bases map to TRBD1. CDR3 length: 12 residues. With 2 bases clipped from V and 6 bases from J, the junction kept 2 bases outside the gene matches. Looked up from germline, CDR1 is GTSNPN and CDR2 is SVGIG (reference sequence). This chain's CDR3 is CAWSYRGNGYTF. DNA of the CDR3: TGTGCCTGGAGTTACAGGGGGAATGGCTACACCTTC. The full variable domain, its missing parts supplied by reference TRBV30 and TRBJ1-2, is SQTIHQWPATLVQPVGSPLSLECTVEGTSNPNLYWYRQAAGRGLQLLFYSVGIGQISSEVPQNLSASRPQDRQFILSSKKLLLSDSGFYLCAWSYRGNGYTFGSGTRLTVV.

CDR3 sequence: CASSSALAGGDTQYF. CDR3 coding DNA: TGTGCCAGCAGCTCAGCCCTAGCGGGGGGAGATACGCAGTATTTT. The chain is built from TRBV7-3 and TRBJ2-3; 11 nucleotides align to TRBD2. With 4 bases clipped from V and 5 bases from J, the junction kept 5 bases outside the gene matches. Germline V gene data show CDR1 as SGHTA and CDR2 as FQGTGA. CDR3 length equals 15 residues.

The chain joins TRBV18 to TRBJ2-7, with 9 nucleotides matching TRBD1. Germline CDR1 KGHSH, CDR2 LQKENI. V trimming: 3 bases; J trimming: 4 bases; junction bases outside the gene matches: 10. The CDR3 is made up of 16 amino acids. The CDR3 spells CASSPDVGTGKYEQYF. The CDR3, as DNA: TGTGCCAGCTCACCCGACGTAGGGACAGGGAAATACGAGCAGTACTTC. The complete variable domain, with remaining parts taken from reference TRBV18 and TRBJ2-7, reads NAGVMQNPRHLVRRRGQEARLRCSPMKGHSHVYWYRQLPEEGLKFMVYLQKENIIDESGMPKERFSAEFPKEGPSILRIQQVVRGDSAAYFCASSPDVGTGKYEQYFGPGTRLTVT.